This T cell receptor (beta chain) was identified in a study of blood T cell repertoires in COVID-19. The CDR3 is 9 residues long. V lost 7 bases, J lost 6 bases, and 6 bases lay in between. The germline CDR1 and CDR2 sequences are DFQATT and SNEGSKA (reference sequence). In the authors' methods: Estimation of nucleated cell counts relied on the amplification of reference gene primers. Some clones are missing from TCRdb's copy, which holds only in-frame ones; the method was immunoSEQ multiplex PCR. Clone size and the V and J calls come from that table; the DNA yielded D and trimming. The repertoire holds 72,000 or so clones, around 80% seen once, with less than 10% in the top ten.

This clonotype was sampled from a human donor in a cohort sampled during active COVID-19. Specimen: peripheral blood. V is TRBV20-1 and J is TRBJ2-5; weak D call: TRBD2 (5 bases). CDR3 sequence (DNA): TGCAGTGTAGCGCAGACCCAGTACTTC. Translation gives CSVAQTQYF.